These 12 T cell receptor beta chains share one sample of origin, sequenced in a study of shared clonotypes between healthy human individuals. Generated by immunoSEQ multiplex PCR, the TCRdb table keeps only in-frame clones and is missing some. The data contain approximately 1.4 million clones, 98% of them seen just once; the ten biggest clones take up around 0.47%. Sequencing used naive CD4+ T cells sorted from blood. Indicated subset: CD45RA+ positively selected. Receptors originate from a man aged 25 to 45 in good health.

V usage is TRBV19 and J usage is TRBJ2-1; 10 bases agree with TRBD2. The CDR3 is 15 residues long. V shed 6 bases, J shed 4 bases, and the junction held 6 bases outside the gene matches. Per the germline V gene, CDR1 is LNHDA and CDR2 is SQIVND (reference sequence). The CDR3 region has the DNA TGTGCCAGTAGCTCACTAGCGGGAAAATACAATGAGCAGTTCTTC. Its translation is CASSSLAGKYNEQFF.

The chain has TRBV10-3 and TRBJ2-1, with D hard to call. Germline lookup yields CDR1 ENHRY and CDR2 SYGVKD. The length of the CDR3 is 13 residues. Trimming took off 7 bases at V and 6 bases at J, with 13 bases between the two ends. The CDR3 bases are TGTGCCATCACCGGTATCACTACCAATGAGCAGTTCTTC. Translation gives CAITGITTNEQFF.

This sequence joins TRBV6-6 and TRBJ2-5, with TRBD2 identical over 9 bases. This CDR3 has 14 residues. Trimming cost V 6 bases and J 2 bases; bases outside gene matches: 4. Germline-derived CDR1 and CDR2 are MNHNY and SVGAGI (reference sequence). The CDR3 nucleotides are TGTGCCAGCAGCGAAAGCGGGAGGCAAGAGACCCAGTACTTC. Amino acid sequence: CASSESGRQETQYF.

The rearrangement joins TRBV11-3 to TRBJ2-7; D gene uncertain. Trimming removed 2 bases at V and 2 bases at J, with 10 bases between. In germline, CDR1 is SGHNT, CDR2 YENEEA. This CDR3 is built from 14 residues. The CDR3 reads CASSLLHDTYEQYF. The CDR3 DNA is TGTGCCAGCAGCTTACTGCATGATACCTACGAGCAGTACTTC.

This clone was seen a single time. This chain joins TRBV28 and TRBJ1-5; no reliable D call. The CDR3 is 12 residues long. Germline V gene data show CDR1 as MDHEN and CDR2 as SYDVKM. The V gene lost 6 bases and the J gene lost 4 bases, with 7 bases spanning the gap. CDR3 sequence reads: CASRLQNQPQHF. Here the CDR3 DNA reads TGTGCCAGCAGATTACAAAATCAGCCCCAGCATTTT.

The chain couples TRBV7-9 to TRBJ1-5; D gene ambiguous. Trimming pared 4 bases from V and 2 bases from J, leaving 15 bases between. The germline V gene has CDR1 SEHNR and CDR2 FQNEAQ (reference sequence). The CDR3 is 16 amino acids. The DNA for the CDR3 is TGTGCCAGCAGCTCAAGCGACAAGAACGGCAATCAGCCCCAGCATTTT. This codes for CASSSSDKNGNQPQHF.

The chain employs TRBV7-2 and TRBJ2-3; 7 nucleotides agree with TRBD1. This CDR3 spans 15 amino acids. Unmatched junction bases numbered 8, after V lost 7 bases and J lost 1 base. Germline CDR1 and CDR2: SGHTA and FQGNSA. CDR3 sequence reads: CASTGQASGTDTQYF. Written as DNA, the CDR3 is TGTGCCAGCACCGGACAGGCTTCGGGCACAGATACGCAGTATTTT.

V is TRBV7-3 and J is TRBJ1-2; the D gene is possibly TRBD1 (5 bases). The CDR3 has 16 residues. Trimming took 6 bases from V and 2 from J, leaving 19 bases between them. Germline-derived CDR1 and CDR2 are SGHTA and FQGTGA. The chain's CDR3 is CASSTPGRSKNYGYTF. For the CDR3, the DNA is TGTGCCAGCAGTACGCCGGGACGGTCAAAAAACTATGGCTACACCTTC.

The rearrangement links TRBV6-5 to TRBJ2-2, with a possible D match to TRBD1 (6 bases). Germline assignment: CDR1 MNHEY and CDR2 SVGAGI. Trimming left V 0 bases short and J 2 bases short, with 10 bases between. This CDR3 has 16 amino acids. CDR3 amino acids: CASSYSGHGNTGELFF. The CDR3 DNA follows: TGTGCCAGCAGTTACTCGGGACACGGAAACACCGGGGAGCTGTTTTTT.

CDR3: CAWSIETNSNQPQHF. The CDR3 DNA reads TGTGCCTGGAGTATCGAGACAAATAGCAATCAGCCCCAGCATTTT. The gene calls are TRBV30 and TRBJ1-5, with D unclear. Germline V gene lookup returns CDR1 GTSNPN and CDR2 SVGIG (reference sequence). V was shortened by 2 bases and J by 0 bases, with 11 bases between the two germline ends. This CDR3 contains 15 residues.

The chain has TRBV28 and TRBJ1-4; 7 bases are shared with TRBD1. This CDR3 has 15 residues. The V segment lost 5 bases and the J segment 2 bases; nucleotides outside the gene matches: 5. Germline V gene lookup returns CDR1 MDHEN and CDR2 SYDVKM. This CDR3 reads CASSPRGQTNEKLFF. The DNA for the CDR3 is TGTGCCAGCAGTCCCCGGGGACAGACTAATGAAAAACTGTTTTTT. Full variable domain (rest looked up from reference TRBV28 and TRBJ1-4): DVKVTQSSRYLVKRTGEKVFLECVQDMDHENMFWYRQDPGLGLRLIYFSYDVKMKEKGDIPEGYSVSREKKERFSLILESASTNQTSMYLCASSPRGQTNEKLFFGSGTQLSVL.

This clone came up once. DNA for the CDR3: TGTGCCAGCAGCCTGGGGGCAGGGGACGGCTACACCTTC. Translated: CASSLGAGDGYTF. The chain is built from TRBV2 and TRBJ1-2, with a possible D match to TRBD1 (6 bases). Germline V gene data show CDR1 as SNHLY and CDR2 as FYNNEI. The CDR3 contains 13 residues. V was trimmed by 6 bases and J by 8 bases, leaving 16 bases between them.